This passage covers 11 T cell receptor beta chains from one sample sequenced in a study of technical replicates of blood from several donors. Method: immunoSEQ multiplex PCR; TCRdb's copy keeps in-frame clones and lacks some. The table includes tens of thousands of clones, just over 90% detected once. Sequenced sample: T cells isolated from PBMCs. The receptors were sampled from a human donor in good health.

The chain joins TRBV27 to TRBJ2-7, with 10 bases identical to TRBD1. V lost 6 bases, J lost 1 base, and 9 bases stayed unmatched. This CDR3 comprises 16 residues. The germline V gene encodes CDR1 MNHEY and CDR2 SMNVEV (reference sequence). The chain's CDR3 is CASSPIWTGGSYEQYF. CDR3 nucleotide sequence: TGTGCCAGCAGCCCAATCTGGACAGGGGGTTCCTACGAGCAGTACTTC.

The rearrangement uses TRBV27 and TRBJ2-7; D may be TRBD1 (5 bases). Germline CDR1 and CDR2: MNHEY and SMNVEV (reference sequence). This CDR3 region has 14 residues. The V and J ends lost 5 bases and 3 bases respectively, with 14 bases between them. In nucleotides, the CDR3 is TGTGCCAGCAGTCCGGACAAGCAAGACTACGAGCAGTACTTC. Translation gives CASSPDKQDYEQYF.

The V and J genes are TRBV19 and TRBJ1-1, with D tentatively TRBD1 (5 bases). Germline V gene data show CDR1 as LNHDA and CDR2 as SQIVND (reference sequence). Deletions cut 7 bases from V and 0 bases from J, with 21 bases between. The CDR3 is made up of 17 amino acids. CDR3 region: CASTPLGTSKLNTEAFF. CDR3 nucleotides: TGTGCCAGTACCCCCCTCGGGACTTCTAAATTGAACACTGAAGCTTTCTTT.

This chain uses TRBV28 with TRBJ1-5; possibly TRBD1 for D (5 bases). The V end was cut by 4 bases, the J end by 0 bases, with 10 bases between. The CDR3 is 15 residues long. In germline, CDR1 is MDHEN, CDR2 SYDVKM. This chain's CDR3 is CASSWSGGSNQPQHF. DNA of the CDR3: TGTGCCAGCAGTTGGTCCGGGGGTAGCAATCAGCCCCAGCATTTT. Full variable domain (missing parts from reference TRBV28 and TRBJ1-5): DVKVTQSSRYLVKRTGEKVFLECVQDMDHENMFWYRQDPGLGLRLIYFSYDVKMKEKGDIPEGYSVSREKKERFSLILESASTNQTSMYLCASSWSGGSNQPQHFGDGTRLSIL.

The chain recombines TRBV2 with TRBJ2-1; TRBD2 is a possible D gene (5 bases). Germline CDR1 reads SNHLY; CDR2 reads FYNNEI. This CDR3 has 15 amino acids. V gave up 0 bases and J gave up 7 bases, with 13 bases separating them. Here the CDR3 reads CASSEARVVRNEQFF. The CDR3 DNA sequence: TGTGCCAGCAGTGAAGCGCGGGTGGTCCGGAATGAGCAGTTCTTC.

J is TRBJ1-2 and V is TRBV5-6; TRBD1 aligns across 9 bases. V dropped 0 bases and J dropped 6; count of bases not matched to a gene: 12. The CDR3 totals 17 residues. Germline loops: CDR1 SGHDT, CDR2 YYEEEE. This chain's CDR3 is CASSLATTGGIRDGYTF. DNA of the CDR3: TGTGCCAGCAGCTTGGCCACGACAGGGGGTATTCGGGATGGCTACACCTTC.

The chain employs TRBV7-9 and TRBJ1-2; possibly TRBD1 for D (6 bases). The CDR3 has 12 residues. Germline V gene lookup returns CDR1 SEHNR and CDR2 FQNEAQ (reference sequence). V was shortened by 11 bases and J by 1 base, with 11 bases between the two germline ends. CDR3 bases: TGTGCCGGCGGACAGTTTAACTATGGCTACACCTTC. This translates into CAGGQFNYGYTF.

Here the CDR3 DNA reads TGTGCCAGCAGCTATACAGGGAGTAACACTGAAGCTTTCTTT. Translated, it gives CASSYTGSNTEAFF. V gene TRBV2 combines with J gene TRBJ1-1, with D tentatively TRBD1 (6 bases). The CDR3 length is 14 residues. CDR1 is SNHLY and CDR2 is FYNNEI in the germline V gene. V lost 6 bases to trimming and J lost 2 bases, with 13 bases between them.

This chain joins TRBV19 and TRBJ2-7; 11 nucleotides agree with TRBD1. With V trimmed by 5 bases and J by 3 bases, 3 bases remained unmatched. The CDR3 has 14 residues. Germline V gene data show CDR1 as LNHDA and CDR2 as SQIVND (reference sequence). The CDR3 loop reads CASSPGQGDYEQYF. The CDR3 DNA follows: TGTGCCAGTAGTCCGGGACAGGGGGACTACGAGCAGTACTTC.

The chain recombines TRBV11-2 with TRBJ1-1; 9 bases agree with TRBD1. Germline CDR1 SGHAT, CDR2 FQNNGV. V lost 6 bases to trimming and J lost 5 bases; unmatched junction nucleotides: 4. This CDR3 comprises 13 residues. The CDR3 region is CASRGTGLTEAFF. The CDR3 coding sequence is TGTGCCAGCAGAGGGACAGGGCTGACTGAAGCTTTCTTT.

CDR3 in amino acids: CASSLMFRGMETQYF. CDR3 DNA: TGTGCCAGCAGCTTAATGTTCAGGGGGATGGAGACCCAGTACTTC. The rearrangement joins TRBV13 to TRBJ2-5; the match to TRBD1 covers 7 bases. The CDR3 sequence is 15 residues long. Germline V gene lookup returns CDR1 PRHDT and CDR2 FYEKMQ (reference sequence). V lost 2 bases to trimming and J lost 5 bases; unmatched junction nucleotides: 8.